This is a list of T cell receptor beta chains from one sample in a study of blood T cell repertoires in COVID-19. Only in-frame clones appear in the TCRdb table, and some are missing; sequencing was by immunoSEQ multiplex PCR. The sample shows about 120,000 clones, about 83% of them seen only once. Source material: peripheral blood. Source of these receptors: an elderly man with active or convalescent COVID-19. The CDR3 runs from the conserved cysteine through the conserved F or W. Fields, in order: V gene, D gene, J gene, clone size, CDR3 protein, CDR3 DNA. The D gene is left open where the match is weak. The size field is filled for only some rows; it gives once, few, many or a size class.

v_gene: TRBV5-6; d_gene: NA; j_gene: TRBJ2-4; abundance: NA; CDR3aa: CASSLMDKKNIQYF; CDR3nt: TGTGCCAGCAGCTTAATGGACAAGAAAAACATTCAGTACTTC
v_gene: TRBV5-1; d_gene: NA; j_gene: TRBJ2-1; abundance: NA; CDR3aa: CASSRNGGNSYNEQFF; CDR3nt: TGCGCCAGCAGCCGGAACGGGGGAAACTCCTACAATGAGCAGTTCTTC
v_gene: TRBV6-4; d_gene: TRBD1; j_gene: TRBJ2-3; abundance: NA; CDR3aa: CASSQLTGIPNTDTQYF; CDR3nt: TGTGCCAGCAGTCAACTGACAGGGATCCCTAACACAGATACGCAGTATTTT
v_gene: TRBV7-2; d_gene: NA; j_gene: TRBJ1-3; abundance: NA; CDR3aa: CASRQGTGNTIYF; CDR3nt: TGTGCCAGTCGGCAGGGGACTGGAAACACCATATATTTT
v_gene: TRBV19; d_gene: NA; j_gene: TRBJ2-3; abundance: NA; CDR3aa: CASSISPAGPTDTQYF; CDR3nt: TGTGCCAGTAGTATATCCCCCGCGGGGCCCACAGATACGCAGTATTTT
v_gene: TRBV18; d_gene: NA; j_gene: TRBJ1-3; abundance: NA; CDR3aa: CASSPPENSGNTIYF; CDR3nt: TGTGCCAGCTCACCACCGGAGAACTCTGGAAACACCATATATTTT
v_gene: TRBV6-2/TRBV6-3; d_gene: NA; j_gene: TRBJ1-5; abundance: NA; CDR3aa: CASSYVQDNQPQHF; CDR3nt: TGTGCCAGCAGTTACGTACAGGACAATCAGCCCCAGCATTTT
v_gene: TRBV28; d_gene: NA; j_gene: TRBJ1-4; abundance: NA; CDR3aa: CASSSALGGRGEKLFF; CDR3nt: TGTGCCAGCAGTTCAGCGCTAGGGGGAAGGGGTGAAAAACTGTTTTTT
v_gene: TRBV7-2; d_gene: NA; j_gene: TRBJ2-5; abundance: NA; CDR3aa: CASSPRNQETQYF; CDR3nt: TGTGCCAGCAGCCCTAGGAACCAAGAGACCCAGTACTTC
v_gene: TRBV6-6; d_gene: TRBD1; j_gene: TRBJ1-1; abundance: NA; CDR3aa: CASSWTGAQVF; CDR3nt: TGTGCCAGCAGTTGGACAGGGGCCCAGGTCTTT
v_gene: TRBV27; d_gene: TRBD2; j_gene: TRBJ2-1; abundance: NA; CDR3aa: CASSPGTPGGYNEQFF; CDR3nt: TGTGCCAGCAGTCCGGGGACTCCGGGGGGCTACAATGAGCAGTTCTTC
v_gene: TRBV29-1; d_gene: NA; j_gene: TRBJ1-2; abundance: NA; CDR3aa: CSPFRGNYGYTF; CDR3nt: TGCAGCCCCTTTCGAGGGAACTATGGCTACACCTTC
v_gene: TRBV7-2; d_gene: TRBD1; j_gene: TRBJ2-7; abundance: NA; CDR3aa: CASSSSGQGLEQYF; CDR3nt: TGTGCCAGCTCCAGCTCGGGACAGGGGCTTGAGCAGTACTTC
v_gene: TRBV15; d_gene: NA; j_gene: TRBJ1-2; abundance: NA; CDR3aa: CATSRENLGGDSGYTF; CDR3nt: TGTGCCACCAGCAGAGAAAACCTGGGGGGGGATAGCGGCTACACCTTC
v_gene: TRBV5-1; d_gene: NA; j_gene: TRBJ1-4; abundance: NA; CDR3aa: CASSLAGWDEKLFF; CDR3nt: TGCGCCAGCAGCTTGGCAGGGTGGGATGAAAAACTGTTTTTT
v_gene: TRBV5-4; d_gene: TRBD2; j_gene: TRBJ2-3; abundance: NA; CDR3aa: CASSLGRGGSTDTQYF; CDR3nt: TGTGCCAGCAGCTTGGGGCGGGGGGGAAGCACAGATACGCAGTATTTT
v_gene: TRBV11-1; d_gene: TRBD2; j_gene: TRBJ2-7; abundance: NA; CDR3aa: CASSRIAGSAYEQYF; CDR3nt: TGTGCCAGCAGCCGAATAGCGGGGTCAGCCTACGAGCAGTACTTC
v_gene: TRBV29-1; d_gene: TRBD1; j_gene: TRBJ2-2; abundance: few; CDR3aa: CSVITGTGGTGELFF; CDR3nt: TGCAGCGTTATAACCGGGACAGGGGGAACCGGGGAGCTGTTTTTT
v_gene: TRBV24-1; d_gene: NA; j_gene: TRBJ2-7; abundance: NA; CDR3aa: CATSDLFGQAGTIGEQYF; CDR3nt: TGTGCCACCAGTGATTTGTTCGGGCAAGCCGGGACAATCGGCGAGCAGTACTTC
v_gene: TRBV24-1; d_gene: TRBD1; j_gene: TRBJ2-5; abundance: NA; CDR3aa: CATSDPRQGFGETQYF; CDR3nt: TGTGCCACCAGTGATCCCCGACAGGGGTTTGGGGAGACCCAGTACTTC
v_gene: TRBV7-2; d_gene: NA; j_gene: TRBJ2-5; abundance: NA; CDR3aa: CASSFPKLGSPKTQYF; CDR3nt: TGTGCCAGCAGCTTCCCCAAATTGGGTAGCCCCAAGACCCAGTACTTC
v_gene: TRBV7-9; d_gene: TRBD1; j_gene: TRBJ2-3; abundance: NA; CDR3aa: CASSLGTGGFTDTQYF; CDR3nt: TGTGCCAGCAGCCTCGGGACAGGGGGCTTTACAGATACGCAGTATTTT
v_gene: TRBV5-5; d_gene: NA; j_gene: TRBJ1-2; abundance: few; CDR3aa: CASSPRGGDGYTF; CDR3nt: TGTGCCAGCAGCCCGAGGGGGGGCGATGGCTACACCTTC
v_gene: TRBV6-2/TRBV6-3; d_gene: TRBD1; j_gene: TRBJ1-5; abundance: NA; CDR3aa: CASSYTGGYQPQHF; CDR3nt: TGTGCCAGCAGTTACACAGGGGGCTATCAGCCCCAGCATTTT
v_gene: TRBV4-2; d_gene: TRBD1; j_gene: TRBJ1-1; abundance: NA; CDR3aa: CASSYRGRSTEAFF; CDR3nt: TGTGCCAGCAGTTACAGGGGGCGTAGCACTGAAGCTTTCTTT
v_gene: TRBV19; d_gene: TRBD1; j_gene: TRBJ2-3; abundance: NA; CDR3aa: CASSIDPRDREGYTQYF; CDR3nt: TGTGCCAGTAGTATAGACCCCCGGGACAGGGAGGGATATACGCAGTATTTT
v_gene: TRBV6-5; d_gene: NA; j_gene: TRBJ1-2; abundance: NA; CDR3aa: CASSLTGPYGYTF; CDR3nt: TGTGCCAGCAGCCTCACAGGGCCTTATGGCTACACCTTC
v_gene: TRBV7-2; d_gene: TRBD1; j_gene: TRBJ2-3; abundance: NA; CDR3aa: CASSRTGEELVYTDTQYF; CDR3nt: TGTGCCAGCAGCAGGACAGGGGAGGAACTAGTCTACACAGATACGCAGTATTTT
v_gene: TRBV12-5; d_gene: NA; j_gene: TRBJ2-2; abundance: once; CDR3aa: CASGLVEGATGELFF; CDR3nt: TGTGCTAGTGGTTTGGTAGAAGGAGCCACCGGGGAGCTGTTTTTT
v_gene: TRBV7-8; d_gene: NA; j_gene: TRBJ2-7; abundance: NA; CDR3aa: CASSLLRGGSYEQYF; CDR3nt: TGTGCCAGCAGCTTATTAAGGGGCGGCTCCTACGAGCAGTACTTC
v_gene: TRBV27; d_gene: NA; j_gene: TRBJ2-7; abundance: NA; CDR3aa: CASSLSIRGFSYEQYF; CDR3nt: TGTGCCAGCAGTTTATCGATAAGGGGCTTCTCCTACGAGCAGTACTTC
v_gene: TRBV28; d_gene: TRBD2; j_gene: TRBJ2-3; abundance: NA; CDR3aa: CASSFTPWTSGGPSTDTQYF; CDR3nt: TGTGCCAGCAGTTTCACTCCCTGGACTAGCGGGGGCCCTAGCACAGATACGCAGTATTTT
v_gene: TRBV7-8; d_gene: TRBD1; j_gene: TRBJ1-4; abundance: NA; CDR3aa: CASSPWTGTNEKLFF; CDR3nt: TGTGCCAGCAGCCCATGGACAGGGACGAATGAAAAACTGTTTTTT
v_gene: TRBV4-3; d_gene: TRBD1; j_gene: TRBJ1-1; abundance: few; CDR3aa: CASSPRQGLNTEAFF; CDR3nt: TGCGCCAGCAGCCCACGACAGGGGCTGAACACTGAAGCTTTCTTT
v_gene: TRBV28; d_gene: NA; j_gene: TRBJ2-7; abundance: NA; CDR3aa: CARAGQEYEQYF; CDR3nt: TGTGCCAGGGCGGGGCAGGAGTACGAGCAGTACTTC
v_gene: TRBV9; d_gene: NA; j_gene: TRBJ1-2; abundance: NA; CDR3aa: CASSGQSYGYTF; CDR3nt: TGTGCCAGCAGCGGACAGTCCTATGGCTACACCTTC
v_gene: TRBV6-5; d_gene: NA; j_gene: TRBJ2-1; abundance: NA; CDR3aa: CASSRDGHYNEQFF; CDR3nt: TGTGCCAGCAGTCGTGACGGACATTACAATGAGCAGTTCTTC
v_gene: TRBV7-2; d_gene: NA; j_gene: TRBJ2-2; abundance: NA; CDR3aa: CASSFFGNTGELFF; CDR3nt: TGTGCCAGCAGCTTCTTCGGGAACACCGGGGAGCTGTTTTTT
v_gene: TRBV19; d_gene: NA; j_gene: TRBJ2-4; abundance: NA; CDR3aa: CASSQQGPKNIQYF; CDR3nt: TGTGCCAGCTCTCAACAGGGCCCCAAAAACATTCAGTACTTC
v_gene: TRBV12-5; d_gene: TRBD1; j_gene: TRBJ1-1; abundance: NA; CDR3aa: CASGGRGDTEAFF; CDR3nt: TGTGCTAGTGGTGGCAGGGGGGACACTGAAGCTTTCTTT
v_gene: TRBV12-5; d_gene: TRBD1; j_gene: TRBJ2-7; abundance: NA; CDR3aa: CASGLLGGLNYEQYF; CDR3nt: TGTGCTAGTGGGCTCCTAGGGGGCTTAAACTACGAGCAGTACTTC
v_gene: TRBV10-3; d_gene: TRBD2; j_gene: TRBJ2-6; abundance: NA; CDR3aa: CAISESSGGISGANVLTF; CDR3nt: TGTGCCATCAGTGAGTCCAGCGGGGGGATCTCTGGGGCCAACGTCCTGACTTTC
v_gene: TRBV7-9; d_gene: TRBD1; j_gene: TRBJ2-7; abundance: NA; CDR3aa: CASSFLDRAEQYF; CDR3nt: TGTGCCAGCAGCTTCCTGGACAGGGCCGAGCAGTACTTC
v_gene: TRBV7-8; d_gene: TRBD2; j_gene: TRBJ2-3; abundance: NA; CDR3aa: CASSLAGGGDTQYF; CDR3nt: TGTGCCAGCAGCTTAGCGGGGGGGGGAGATACGCAGTATTTT
v_gene: TRBV19; d_gene: TRBD1; j_gene: TRBJ2-1; abundance: NA; CDR3aa: CASSNGQGNYNEQFF; CDR3nt: TGTGCCAGTAGCAACGGACAGGGTAACTACAATGAGCAGTTCTTC
v_gene: TRBV6-6; d_gene: TRBD2; j_gene: TRBJ2-5; abundance: few; CDR3aa: CASKRFRGEQETQYF; CDR3nt: TGTGCCAGCAAGAGGTTCCGGGGGGAACAAGAGACCCAGTACTTC
v_gene: TRBV7-3; d_gene: NA; j_gene: TRBJ1-1; abundance: few; CDR3aa: CASSLLGGMNTEAFF; CDR3nt: TGTGCCAGCAGCTTACTGGGGGGAATGAACACTGAAGCTTTCTTT
v_gene: TRBV7-9; d_gene: NA; j_gene: TRBJ1-3; abundance: NA; CDR3aa: CASSFNSGNTIYF; CDR3nt: TGTGCCAGCAGCTTCAACAGTGGAAACACCATATATTTT
v_gene: TRBV20-1; d_gene: TRBD2; j_gene: TRBJ2-1; abundance: NA; CDR3aa: CSASSGGAVNEQFF; CDR3nt: TGCAGTGCTAGTTCGGGGGGGGCCGTTAATGAGCAGTTCTTC
v_gene: TRBV30; d_gene: NA; j_gene: TRBJ1-2; abundance: few; CDR3aa: CAWRSQAGSGYTF; CDR3nt: TGTGCCTGGCGCTCACAGGCAGGATCTGGCTACACCTTC
v_gene: TRBV9; d_gene: NA; j_gene: TRBJ1-2; abundance: few; CDR3aa: CASSPLLGQGSGYTF; CDR3nt: TGTGCCAGCAGCCCCCTCTTAGGGCAAGGGAGTGGCTACACCTTC
v_gene: TRBV3-1/TRBV3-2; d_gene: NA; j_gene: TRBJ2-7; abundance: NA; CDR3aa: CASSLNPGSSTYEQYF; CDR3nt: TGTGCCAGCAGCCTCAACCCGGGGTCGAGTACGTACGAGCAGTACTTC
v_gene: TRBV18; d_gene: NA; j_gene: TRBJ2-5; abundance: NA; CDR3aa: CASSLTDSQETQYF; CDR3nt: TGTGCCAGCTCACTAACCGACAGCCAAGAGACCCAGTACTTC